This entry lists 15 T cell receptor beta chains sequenced from one sample in a study of cytomegalovirus exposure and HLA in healthy donors. PCR amplification relied on 60 Vbeta primers (plus 13 Jbeta primers). The assay was immunoSEQ multiplex PCR, and TCRdb's table has in-frame clones only and misses some. Here the sample spans some 130,000 clones, approximately 77% being singletons. The sample taken for sequencing was PBMCs. Receptor source: a young man in good health and CMV-seronegative.

The V and J genes are TRBV10-1 and TRBJ1-5; the match to TRBD1 covers 9 bases. The CDR3 is 15 amino acids. The J segment lost 5 bases and the V segment lost 4 bases, leaving 6 bases of the junction unmatched. Looked up from germline, CDR1 is WNHNN and CDR2 is SYGVQD (reference sequence). CDR3 residues: CASSAGTGYDQPQHF. Written as DNA, the CDR3 is TGCGCCAGCAGTGCCGGGACAGGGTATGATCAGCCCCAGCATTTT.

This clone has more than one count but fewer than ten. J is TRBJ2-7 and V is TRBV6-1; D possibly corresponds to TRBD2 (6 bases). V was pared by 0 bases and J by 3 bases, with 12 bases between. CDR1 and CDR2 (germline): MNHNS, SASEGT. This CDR3 has 15 residues. The CDR3 DNA sequence: TGTGCCAGCAGTGAAGCAGGAGGGCAGAACTACGAGCAGTACTTC. It yields the protein CASSEAGGQNYEQYF.

Here the CDR3 reads CASSNRTGSYEQYF. The CDR3 nucleotides read TGTGCCAGCAGCAACAGGACAGGCTCCTACGAGCAGTACTTC. This chain links TRBV21-1 with TRBJ2-7; the table's D call, TRBD1, was not checked against the DNA. TRBV21-1 is deemed a pseudogene. The CDR3 is 14 residues long.

The chain combines TRBV28 with TRBJ2-3; 12 bases map to TRBD2. V was clipped by 4 bases and J by 5 bases; unmatched bases: 7. The CDR3 runs to 16 residues. From germline, CDR1 is MDHEN and CDR2 SYDVKM. The chain's CDR3 is CASSSSSGRGGDTQYF. The CDR3 nucleotides are TGTGCCAGCAGTTCTTCTAGCGGGAGGGGGGGAGATACGCAGTATTTT.

The V and J genes are TRBV9 and TRBJ2-1; 7 bases match TRBD2. The junction had 5 bases not matched to a gene; V was cut back by 0 bases and J by 2 bases. Germline values: CDR1 SGDLS, CDR2 YYNGEE. This CDR3 has 16 residues. The CDR3 here is CASSVGLAVPYNEQFF. The CDR3 DNA is TGTGCCAGCAGCGTAGGCCTAGCGGTTCCCTACAATGAGCAGTTCTTC.

CDR3: CASTFYWELSGELFF. CDR3 bases: TGCGCCAGCACCTTCTATTGGGAGTTAAGCGGGGAGCTGTTTTTT. The V and J genes are TRBV5-1 and TRBJ2-2, with D possibly matching TRBD2 (5 bases). Trimming shortened V by 6 bases and J by 7 bases, and 19 bases separated the two germline ends. From germline, CDR1 is SGHRS and CDR2 YFSETQ. The CDR3 length is 15 residues.

This chain connects TRBV5-4 to TRBJ1-2; D not resolved. Trimming removed 1 base at V and 7 bases at J, with 11 bases between. The CDR3 runs 13 residues. Germline V gene lookup returns CDR1 SGHNT and CDR2 YYREEE (reference sequence). DNA of the CDR3: TGTGCCAGCAGCTTGCGAGGCGGAGGTGGCTACACCTTC. Amino acid sequence: CASSLRGGGGYTF. Together with reference TRBV5-4 and TRBJ1-2, the CDR3 gives the full variable domain: ETGVTQSPTHLIKTRGQQVTLRCSSQSGHNTVSWYQQALGQGPQFIFQYYREEENGRGNFPPRFSGLQFPNYSSELNVNALELDDSALYLCASSLRGGGGYTFGSGTRLTVV.

This rearrangement joins TRBV2 to TRBJ2-1; no firm D call. Trimming pared 9 bases from V and 2 bases from J, leaving 14 bases between. Per germline, CDR1 SNHLY and CDR2 FYNNEI. CDR3 length: 14 residues. CDR3: CARSSAVTYNEQFF. Here the CDR3 DNA reads TGTGCCAGGTCCAGCGCGGTAACCTACAATGAGCAGTTCTTC.

The V gene is TRBV2, the J gene TRBJ1-5, with unresolved D. The CDR3 covers 12 residues. The germline V gene encodes CDR1 SNHLY and CDR2 FYNNEI. The V gene lost 1 base and the J gene lost 7 bases, with 5 bases spanning the gap. The CDR3 region has the DNA TGTGCCAGCAGTGAAGACAGCCAGCCCCAGCATTTT. Translated, it gives CASSEDSQPQHF.

J is TRBJ2-7 and V is TRBV27; TRBD2 agrees at 7 bases. This CDR3 has 14 residues. Germline V gene data show CDR1 as MNHEY and CDR2 as SMNVEV (reference sequence). Trimming at V came to 2 bases and at J to 5 bases, leaving 6 bases not matched to a gene. CDR3 amino acids: CASSLRGRGNEQYF. The DNA for the CDR3 is TGTGCCAGCAGTTTACGGGGGAGGGGCAACGAGCAGTACTTC.

This clone has a handful of counts. J is TRBJ2-1 and V is TRBV13, with 10 bases identical to TRBD2. This CDR3 is built from 15 residues. Germline V gene sequence: CDR1 PRHDT, CDR2 FYEKMQ (reference sequence). The V segment lost 4 bases and the J segment 3 bases; nucleotides outside the gene matches: 3. Here the CDR3 reads CASSSGLANYNEQFF. In nucleotides, the CDR3 is TGTGCCAGCAGCTCGGGACTAGCGAACTACAATGAGCAGTTCTTC.

The rearrangement uses TRBV5-4 and TRBJ2-7; a weak D match, TRBD1 (6 bases). The CDR3 runs 14 residues. V gave up 4 bases and J gave up 2 bases, with 13 bases separating them. Germline CDR1 is SGHNT and CDR2 is YYREEE (reference sequence). CDR3 region: CASSQNDRPYEQYF. CDR3 coding DNA: TGTGCCAGCAGCCAAAACGACAGGCCCTACGAGCAGTACTTC. Full variable domain (rest looked up from reference TRBV5-4 and TRBJ2-7): ETGVTQSPTHLIKTRGQQVTLRCSSQSGHNTVSWYQQALGQGPQFIFQYYREEENGRGNFPPRFSGLQFPNYSSELNVNALELDDSALYLCASSQNDRPYEQYFGPGTRLTVT.

The rearrangement uses TRBV2 and TRBJ2-5; 7 bases align to TRBD2. The J call may be wrong; the DNA end is better matched by TRBJ2-7. This CDR3 has 13 residues. In germline, CDR1 is SNHLY, CDR2 FYNNEI. The CDR3 coding sequence is TGTGCCAGCAGGGGGGGGGTCTCCTACGAGCAGTACTTC. Amino acids: CASRGGVSYEQYF.

V is TRBV5-4 and J is TRBJ2-3; 15 bases align to TRBD2. The V segment lost 4 bases and the J segment 0 bases; nucleotides outside the gene matches: 9. The CDR3 runs to 19 residues. Germline CDR1 and CDR2: SGHNT and YYREEE (reference sequence). The chain's CDR3 is CASSPPGLAGGASTDTQYF. CDR3 in DNA: TGTGCCAGCAGCCCCCCCGGACTAGCGGGGGGGGCTAGCACAGATACGCAGTATTTT. Filled out from reference TRBV5-4 and TRBJ2-3, the complete variable domain reads ETGVTQSPTHLIKTRGQQVTLRCSSQSGHNTVSWYQQALGQGPQFIFQYYREEENGRGNFPPRFSGLQFPNYSSELNVNALELDDSALYLCASSPPGLAGGASTDTQYFGPGTRLTVL.

The chain combines TRBV7-9 with TRBJ1-1, with 7 bases that match TRBD1. Looked up from germline, CDR1 is SEHNR and CDR2 is FQNEAQ (reference sequence). The V gene end was trimmed by 5 bases and the J gene end by 3 bases; junction bases not matched to a gene: 3. There are 13 residues in the CDR3. DNA of the CDR3: TGTGCCAGCAGCCCACAGGGGTACACTGAAGCTTTCTTT. As protein: CASSPQGYTEAFF.